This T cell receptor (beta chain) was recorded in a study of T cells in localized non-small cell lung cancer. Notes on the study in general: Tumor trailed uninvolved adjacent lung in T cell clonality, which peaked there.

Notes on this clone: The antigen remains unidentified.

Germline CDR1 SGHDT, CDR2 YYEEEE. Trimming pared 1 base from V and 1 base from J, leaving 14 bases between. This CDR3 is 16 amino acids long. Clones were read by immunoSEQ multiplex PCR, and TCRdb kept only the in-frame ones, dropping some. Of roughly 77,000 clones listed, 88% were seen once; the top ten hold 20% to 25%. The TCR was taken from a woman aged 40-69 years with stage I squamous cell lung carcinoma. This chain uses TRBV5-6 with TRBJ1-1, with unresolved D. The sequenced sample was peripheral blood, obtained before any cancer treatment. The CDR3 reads CASSLFGLFSNTEAFF. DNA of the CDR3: TGTGCCAGCAGCTTGTTTGGCCTTTTTTCGAACACTGAAGCTTTCTTT.